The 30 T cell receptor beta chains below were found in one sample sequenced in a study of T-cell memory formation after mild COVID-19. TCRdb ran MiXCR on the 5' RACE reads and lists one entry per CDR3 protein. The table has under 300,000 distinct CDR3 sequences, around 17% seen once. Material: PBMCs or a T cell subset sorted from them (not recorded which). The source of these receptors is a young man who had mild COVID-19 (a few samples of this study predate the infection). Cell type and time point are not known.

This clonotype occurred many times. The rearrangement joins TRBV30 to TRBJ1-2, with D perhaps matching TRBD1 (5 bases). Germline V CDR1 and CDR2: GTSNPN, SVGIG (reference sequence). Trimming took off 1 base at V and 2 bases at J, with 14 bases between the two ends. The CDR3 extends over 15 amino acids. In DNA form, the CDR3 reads TGTGCCTGGAGTGCGACCCAGGGAAGGAACTATGGCTACACCTTC. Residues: CAWSATQGRNYGYTF.

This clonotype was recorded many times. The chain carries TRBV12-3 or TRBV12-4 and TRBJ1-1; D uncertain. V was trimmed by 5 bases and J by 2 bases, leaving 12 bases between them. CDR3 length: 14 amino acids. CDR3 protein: CASSTTDTNTEAFF. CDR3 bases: TGTGCCAGCAGTACTACAGATACTAACACTGAAGCTTTCTTT.

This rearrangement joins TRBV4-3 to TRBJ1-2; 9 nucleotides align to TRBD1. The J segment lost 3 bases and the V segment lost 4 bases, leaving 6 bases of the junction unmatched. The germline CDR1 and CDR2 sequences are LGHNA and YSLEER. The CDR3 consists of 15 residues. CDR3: CASSRGQGYDYGYTF. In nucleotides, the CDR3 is TGCGCCAGCAGCCGGGGACAGGGTTACGACTATGGCTACACCTTC.

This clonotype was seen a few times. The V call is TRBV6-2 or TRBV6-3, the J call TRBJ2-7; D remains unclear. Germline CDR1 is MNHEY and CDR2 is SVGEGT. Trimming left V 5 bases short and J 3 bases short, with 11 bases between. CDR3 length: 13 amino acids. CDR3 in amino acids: CASSGSTNYEQYV. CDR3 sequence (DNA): TGTGCCAGCAGTGGAAGTACTAACTACGAGCAGTACGTC.

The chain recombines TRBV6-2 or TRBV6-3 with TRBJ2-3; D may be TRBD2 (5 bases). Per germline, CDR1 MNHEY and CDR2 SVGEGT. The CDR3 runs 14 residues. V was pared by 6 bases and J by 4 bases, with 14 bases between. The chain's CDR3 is CASSPTLGADTQYF. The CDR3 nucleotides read TGTGCCAGCAGCCCCACGCTGGGAGCAGATACGCAGTATTTT.

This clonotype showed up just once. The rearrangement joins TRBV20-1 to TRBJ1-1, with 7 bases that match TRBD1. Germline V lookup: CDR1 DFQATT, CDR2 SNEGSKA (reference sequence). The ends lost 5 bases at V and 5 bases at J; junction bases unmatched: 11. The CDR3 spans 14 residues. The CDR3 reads CSALYRQGGTEAFF. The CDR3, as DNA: TGCAGTGCTCTCTACCGACAGGGCGGGACTGAAGCTTTCTTT.

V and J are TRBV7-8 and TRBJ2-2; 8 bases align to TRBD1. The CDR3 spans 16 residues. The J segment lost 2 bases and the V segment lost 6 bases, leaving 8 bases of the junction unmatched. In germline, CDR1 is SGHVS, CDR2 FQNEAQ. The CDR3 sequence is CASRTRDRQNTGELFF. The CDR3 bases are TGTGCCAGCAGAACCCGGGACAGGCAAAACACCGGGGAGCTGTTTTTT.

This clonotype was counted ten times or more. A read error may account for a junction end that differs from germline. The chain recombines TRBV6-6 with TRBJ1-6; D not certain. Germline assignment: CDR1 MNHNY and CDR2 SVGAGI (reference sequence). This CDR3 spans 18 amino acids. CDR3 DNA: TGTGCCAGCAGCTACTCTCCGGGCCAAGACCCGGACAATTCACCCCTCCACTTT. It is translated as CASSYSPGQDPDNSPLHF.

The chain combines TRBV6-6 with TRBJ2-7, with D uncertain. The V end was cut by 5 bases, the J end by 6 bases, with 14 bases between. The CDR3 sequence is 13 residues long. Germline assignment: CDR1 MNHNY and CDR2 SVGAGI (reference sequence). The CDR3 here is CASSGAELREQYF. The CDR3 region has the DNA TGTGCCAGCAGTGGAGCAGAATTACGCGAGCAGTACTTC.

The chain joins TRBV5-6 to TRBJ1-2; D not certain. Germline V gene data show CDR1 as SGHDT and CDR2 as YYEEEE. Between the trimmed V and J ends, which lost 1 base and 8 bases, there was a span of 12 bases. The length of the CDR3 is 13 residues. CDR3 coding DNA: TGTGCCAGCAGCTTGCCAGGCGCGGGCGGCTACACCTTC. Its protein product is CASSLPGAGGYTF.

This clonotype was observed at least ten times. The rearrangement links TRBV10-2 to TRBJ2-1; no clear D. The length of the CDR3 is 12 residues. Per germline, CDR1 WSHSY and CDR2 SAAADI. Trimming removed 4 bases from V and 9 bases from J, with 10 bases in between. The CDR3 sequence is CASSAGYVEQFF. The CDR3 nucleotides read TGCGCCAGCAGTGCTGGTTATGTTGAGCAGTTCTTC.

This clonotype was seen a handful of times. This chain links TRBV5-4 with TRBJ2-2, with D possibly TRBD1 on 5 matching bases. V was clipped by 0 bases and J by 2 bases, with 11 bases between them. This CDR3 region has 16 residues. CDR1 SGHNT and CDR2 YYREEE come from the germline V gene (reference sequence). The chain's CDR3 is CASSLDQGFNTGELFF. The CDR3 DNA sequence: TGTGCCAGCAGCTTGGATCAGGGCTTCAACACCGGGGAGCTGTTTTTT.

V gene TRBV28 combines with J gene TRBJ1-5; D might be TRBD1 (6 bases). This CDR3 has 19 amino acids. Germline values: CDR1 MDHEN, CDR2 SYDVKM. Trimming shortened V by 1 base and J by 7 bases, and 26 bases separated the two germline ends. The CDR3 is CASSLSGGWGPDGMQPQHF. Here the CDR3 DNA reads TGTGCCAGCAGTTTATCTGGGGGTTGGGGGCCAGACGGAATGCAGCCCCAGCATTTT.

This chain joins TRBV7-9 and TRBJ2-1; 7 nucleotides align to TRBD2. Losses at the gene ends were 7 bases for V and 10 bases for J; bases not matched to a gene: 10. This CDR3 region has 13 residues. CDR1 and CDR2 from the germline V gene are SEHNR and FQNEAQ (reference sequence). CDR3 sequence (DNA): TGTGCCAGCACCACTCGGGGGGAAGTGGAGCAGTTCTTC. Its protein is CASTTRGEVEQFF. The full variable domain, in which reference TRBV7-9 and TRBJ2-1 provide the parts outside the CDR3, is DTGVSQNPRHKITKRGQNVTFRCDPISEHNRLYWYRQTLGQGPEFLTYFQNEAQLEKSRLLSDRFSAERPKGSFSTLEIQRTEQGDSAMYLCASTTRGEVEQFFGPGTRLTVL.

CDR3 loop: CASSLPRTGAPLSV. For the CDR3, the DNA is TGTGCCAGCAGTTTACCCCGGACAGGGGCCCCCTTGTCCGTC. The chain uses TRBV28 and TRBJ2-7, with 9 bases identical to TRBD1. Germline CDR1 and CDR2: MDHEN and SYDVKM. There are 14 residues in the CDR3.

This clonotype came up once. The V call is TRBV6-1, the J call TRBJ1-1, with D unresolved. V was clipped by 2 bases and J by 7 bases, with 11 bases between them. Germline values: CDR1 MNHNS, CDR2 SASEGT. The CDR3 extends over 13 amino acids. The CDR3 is CASSEWQKIEAFF. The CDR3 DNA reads TGTGCCAGCAGTGAATGGCAGAAAATTGAAGCTTTCTTT.

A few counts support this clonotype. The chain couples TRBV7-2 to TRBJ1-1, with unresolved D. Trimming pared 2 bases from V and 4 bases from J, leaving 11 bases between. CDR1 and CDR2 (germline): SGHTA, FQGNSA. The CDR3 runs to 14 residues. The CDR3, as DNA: TGTGCCAGCAGCTTAAATCTGGGGTTCACTGAAGCTTTCTTT. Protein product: CASSLNLGFTEAFF.

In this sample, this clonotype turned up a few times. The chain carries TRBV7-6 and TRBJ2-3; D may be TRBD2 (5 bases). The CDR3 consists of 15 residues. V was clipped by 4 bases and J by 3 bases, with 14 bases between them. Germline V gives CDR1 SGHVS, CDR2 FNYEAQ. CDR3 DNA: TGTGCCAGCAGCTGGGCGGCTAGCCCGACAGATACGCAGTATTTT. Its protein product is CASSWAASPTDTQYF.

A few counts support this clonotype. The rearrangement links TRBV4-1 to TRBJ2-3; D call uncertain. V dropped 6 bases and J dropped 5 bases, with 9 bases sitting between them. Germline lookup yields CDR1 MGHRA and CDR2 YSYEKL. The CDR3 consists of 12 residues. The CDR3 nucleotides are TGCGCCAGCAGTCGAGCTGAAGATACGCAGTATTTT. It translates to CASSRAEDTQYF.

The CDR3 spells CASSRGGGVDNSPLHF. In DNA form, the CDR3 reads TGCGCCAGCAGCCGGGGCGGGGGAGTTGACAATTCACCCCTCCACTTT. This chain links TRBV4-3 with TRBJ1-6; D is possibly TRBD1 (5 bases). Germline-derived CDR1 and CDR2 are LGHNA and YSLEER. The CDR3 is 16 amino acids. V lost 4 bases to trimming and J lost 7 bases, with 17 bases between them.

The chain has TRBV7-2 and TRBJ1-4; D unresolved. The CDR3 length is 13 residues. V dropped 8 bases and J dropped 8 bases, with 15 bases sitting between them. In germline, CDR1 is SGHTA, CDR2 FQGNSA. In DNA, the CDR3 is TGTGCCAGCGGGCTACGGGTTGGAGAAAAACTGTTTTTT. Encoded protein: CASGLRVGEKLFF.

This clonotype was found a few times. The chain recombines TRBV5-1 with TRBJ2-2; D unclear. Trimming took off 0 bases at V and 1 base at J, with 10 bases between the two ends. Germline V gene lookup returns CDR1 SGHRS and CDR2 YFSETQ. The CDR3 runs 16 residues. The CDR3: CASSLDPLVNTGELFF. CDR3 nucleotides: TGCGCCAGCAGCTTGGACCCACTTGTGAACACCGGGGAGCTGTTTTTT.

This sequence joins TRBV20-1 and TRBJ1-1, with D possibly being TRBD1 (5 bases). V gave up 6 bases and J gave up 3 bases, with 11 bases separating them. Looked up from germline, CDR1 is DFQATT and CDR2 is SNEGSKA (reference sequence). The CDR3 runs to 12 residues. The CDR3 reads CSAPRGDTEAFF. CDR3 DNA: TGCAGTGCCCCGCGAGGGGACACTGAAGCTTTCTTT.

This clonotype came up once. This chain's CDR3 is CATKDRVEGETQYF. In nucleotides, the CDR3 is TGCGCCACCAAAGACCGGGTGGAGGGAGAGACCCAGTACTTC. J is TRBJ2-5 and V is TRBV5-1; possibly TRBD2 for D (6 bases). CDR1 SGHRS and CDR2 YFSETQ come from the germline V gene. V gave up 9 bases and J gave up 4 bases, with 19 bases separating them. CDR3 length: 14 amino acids.

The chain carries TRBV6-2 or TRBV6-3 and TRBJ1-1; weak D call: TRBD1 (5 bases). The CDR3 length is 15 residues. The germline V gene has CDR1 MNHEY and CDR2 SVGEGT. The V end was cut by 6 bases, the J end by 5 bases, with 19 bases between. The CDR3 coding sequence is TGTGCCAGCAGACGGGACGGAGACCGAAGGACTGAAGCTTTCTTT. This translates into CASRRDGDRRTEAFF.

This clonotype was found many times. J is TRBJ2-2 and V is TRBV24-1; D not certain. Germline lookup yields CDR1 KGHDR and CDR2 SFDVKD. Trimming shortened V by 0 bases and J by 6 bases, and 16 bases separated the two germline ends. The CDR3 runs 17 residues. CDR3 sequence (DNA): TGTGCCACCAGTGATTTGCAAGGTCGGCCTGAAGCCGGGGAGCTGTTTTTT. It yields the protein CATSDLQGRPEAGELFF.

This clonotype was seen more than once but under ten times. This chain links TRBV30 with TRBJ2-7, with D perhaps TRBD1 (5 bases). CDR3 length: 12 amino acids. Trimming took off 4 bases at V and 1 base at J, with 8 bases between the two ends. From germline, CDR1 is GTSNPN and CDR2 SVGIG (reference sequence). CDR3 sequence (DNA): TGTGCCTGGACTGACAGTTCCTACGAGCAGTACTTC. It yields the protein CAWTDSSYEQYF.

The CDR3 bases are TGCGCCAGCAGCTCCAGGGGCCTTGGGACCTACGAGCAGTACTTC. As protein: CASSSRGLGTYEQYF. The chain couples TRBV5-1 to TRBJ2-7, with D possibly matching TRBD1 (6 bases). Trimming removed 3 bases at V and 2 bases at J, with 15 bases between. The germline gives CDR1 SGHRS, CDR2 YFSETQ. The CDR3 is 15 amino acids.

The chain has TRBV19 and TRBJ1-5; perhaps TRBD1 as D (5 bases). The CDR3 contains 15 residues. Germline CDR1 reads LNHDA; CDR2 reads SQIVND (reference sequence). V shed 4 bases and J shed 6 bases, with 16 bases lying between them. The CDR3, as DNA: TGTGCCAGTAGTAATCAAGCAGGGAATAGTCAGCCCCAGCATTTT. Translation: CASSNQAGNSQPQHF.

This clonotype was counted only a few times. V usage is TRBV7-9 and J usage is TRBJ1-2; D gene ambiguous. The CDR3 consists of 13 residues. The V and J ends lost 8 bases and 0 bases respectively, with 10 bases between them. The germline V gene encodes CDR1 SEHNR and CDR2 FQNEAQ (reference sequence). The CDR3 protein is CASAGTSNYGYTF. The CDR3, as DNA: TGTGCCAGCGCCGGCACCTCTAACTATGGCTACACCTTC.